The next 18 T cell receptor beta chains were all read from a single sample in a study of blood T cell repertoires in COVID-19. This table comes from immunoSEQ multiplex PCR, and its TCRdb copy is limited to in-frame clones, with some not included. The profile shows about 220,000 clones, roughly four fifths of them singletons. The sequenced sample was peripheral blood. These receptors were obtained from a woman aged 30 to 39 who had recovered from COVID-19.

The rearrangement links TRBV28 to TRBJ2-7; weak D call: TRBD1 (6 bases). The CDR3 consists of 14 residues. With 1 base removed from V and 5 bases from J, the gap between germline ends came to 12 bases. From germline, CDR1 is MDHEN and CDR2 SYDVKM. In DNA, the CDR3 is TGTGCCAGCAGTTTATTCGGTAGGGGGAACGAGCAGTACTTC. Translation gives CASSLFGRGNEQYF. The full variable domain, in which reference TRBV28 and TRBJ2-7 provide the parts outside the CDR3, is DVKVTQSSRYLVKRTGEKVFLECVQDMDHENMFWYRQDPGLGLRLIYFSYDVKMKEKGDIPEGYSVSREKKERFSLILESASTNQTSMYLCASSLFGRGNEQYFGPGTRLTVT.

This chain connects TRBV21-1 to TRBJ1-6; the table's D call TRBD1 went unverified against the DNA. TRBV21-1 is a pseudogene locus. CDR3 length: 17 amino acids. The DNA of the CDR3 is TGTGCCAGCAGCAAAGCGGACACAATAGTCAGGAATTCACCCCTCCACTTT. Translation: CASSKADTIVRNSPLHF.

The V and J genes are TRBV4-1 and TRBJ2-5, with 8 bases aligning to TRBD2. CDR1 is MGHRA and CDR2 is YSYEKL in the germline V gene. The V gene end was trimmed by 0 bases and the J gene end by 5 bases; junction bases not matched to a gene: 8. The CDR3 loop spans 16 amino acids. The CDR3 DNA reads TGCGCCAGCAGCCAAGATTCTCCGGGAGGGGCCGAGACCCAGTACTTC. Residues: CASSQDSPGGAETQYF.

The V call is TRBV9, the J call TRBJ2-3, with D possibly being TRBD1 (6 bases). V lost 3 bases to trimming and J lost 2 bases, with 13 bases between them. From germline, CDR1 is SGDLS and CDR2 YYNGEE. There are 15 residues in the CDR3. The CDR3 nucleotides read TGTGCCAGCAGCGACATGGACAGAAACACAGATACGCAGTATTTT. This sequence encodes CASSDMDRNTDTQYF.

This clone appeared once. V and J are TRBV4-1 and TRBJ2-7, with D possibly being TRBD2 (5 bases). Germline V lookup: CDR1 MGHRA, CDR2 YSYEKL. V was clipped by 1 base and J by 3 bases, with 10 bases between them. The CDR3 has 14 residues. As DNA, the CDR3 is TGCGCCAGCAGCCAAGGAGAGGGAAACTACGAGCAGTACTTC. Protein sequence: CASSQGEGNYEQYF.

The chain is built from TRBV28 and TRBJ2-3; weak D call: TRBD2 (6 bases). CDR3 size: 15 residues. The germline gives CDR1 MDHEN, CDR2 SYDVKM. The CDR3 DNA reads TGTGCAACGACGCGAAGGCGGGGAAGCACAGATACGCAGTATTTT. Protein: CATTRRRGSTDTQYF.

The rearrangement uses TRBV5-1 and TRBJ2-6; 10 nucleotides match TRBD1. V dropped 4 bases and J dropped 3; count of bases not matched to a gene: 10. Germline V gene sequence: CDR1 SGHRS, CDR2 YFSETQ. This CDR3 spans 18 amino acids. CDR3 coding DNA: TGCGCCAGCAGCGGTACGGGACAGGGGCTCGGTGGGGCCAACGTCCTGACTTTC. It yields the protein CASSGTGQGLGGANVLTF.

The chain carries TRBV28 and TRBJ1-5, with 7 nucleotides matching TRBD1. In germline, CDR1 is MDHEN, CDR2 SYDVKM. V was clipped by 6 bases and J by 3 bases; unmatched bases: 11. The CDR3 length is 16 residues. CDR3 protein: CASRLLGQVINQPQHF. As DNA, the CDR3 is TGTGCCAGCAGACTTCTTGGACAGGTGATCAATCAGCCCCAGCATTTT.

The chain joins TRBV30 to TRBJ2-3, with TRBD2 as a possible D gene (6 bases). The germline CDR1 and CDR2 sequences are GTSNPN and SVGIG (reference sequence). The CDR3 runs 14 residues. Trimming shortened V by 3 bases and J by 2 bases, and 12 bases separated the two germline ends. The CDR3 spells CAWSPGLTTDTQYF. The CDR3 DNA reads TGTGCCTGGAGCCCGGGACTCACCACAGATACGCAGTATTTT.

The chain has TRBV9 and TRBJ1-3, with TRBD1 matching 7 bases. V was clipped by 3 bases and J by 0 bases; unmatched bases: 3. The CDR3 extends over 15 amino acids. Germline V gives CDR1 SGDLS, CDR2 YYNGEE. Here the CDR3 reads CASSAGGISGNTIYF. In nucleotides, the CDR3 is TGTGCCAGCAGCGCAGGGGGAATCTCTGGAAACACCATATATTTT. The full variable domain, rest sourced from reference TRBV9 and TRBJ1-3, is DSGVTQTPKHLITATGQRVTLRCSPRSGDLSVYWYQQSLDQGLQFLIQYYNGEERAKGNILERFSAQQFPDLHSELNLSSLELGDSALYFCASSAGGISGNTIYFGEGSWLTVV.

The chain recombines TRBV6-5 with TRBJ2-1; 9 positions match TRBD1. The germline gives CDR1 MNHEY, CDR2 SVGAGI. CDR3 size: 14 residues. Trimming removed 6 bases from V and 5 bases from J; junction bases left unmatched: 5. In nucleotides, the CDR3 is TGTGCCAGCAGGCCGGGACAGGGTAACAATGAGCAGTTCTTC. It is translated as CASRPGQGNNEQFF.

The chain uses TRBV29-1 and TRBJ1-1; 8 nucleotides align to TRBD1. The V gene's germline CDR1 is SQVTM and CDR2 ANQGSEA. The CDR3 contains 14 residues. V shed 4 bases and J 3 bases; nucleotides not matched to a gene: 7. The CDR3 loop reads CSVGKTGVDTEAFF. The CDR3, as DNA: TGCAGCGTTGGAAAGACAGGGGTTGACACTGAAGCTTTCTTT.

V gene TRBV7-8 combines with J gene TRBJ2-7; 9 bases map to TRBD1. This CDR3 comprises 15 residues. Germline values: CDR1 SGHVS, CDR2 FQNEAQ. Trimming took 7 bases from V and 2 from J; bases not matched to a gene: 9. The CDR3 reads CASTPRDRETYEQYF. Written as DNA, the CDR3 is TGTGCCAGCACGCCGAGGGACAGGGAAACCTACGAGCAGTACTTC.

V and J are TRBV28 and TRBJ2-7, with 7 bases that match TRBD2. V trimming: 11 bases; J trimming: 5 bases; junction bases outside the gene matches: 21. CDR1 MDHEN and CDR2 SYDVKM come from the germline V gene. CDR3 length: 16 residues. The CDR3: CASRRLAGISGDEQYF. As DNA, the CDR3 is TGTGCCTCCCGTAGATTAGCGGGTATATCTGGGGACGAGCAGTACTTC.

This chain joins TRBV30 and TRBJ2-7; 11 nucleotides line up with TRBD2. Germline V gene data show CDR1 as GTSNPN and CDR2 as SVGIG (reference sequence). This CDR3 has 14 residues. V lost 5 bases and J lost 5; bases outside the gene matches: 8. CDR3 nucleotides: TGTGCCTGGGAAAGACTAGCGGGATCTGACGAGCAGTACTTC. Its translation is CAWERLAGSDEQYF. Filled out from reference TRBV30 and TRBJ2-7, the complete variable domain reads SQTIHQWPATLVQPVGSPLSLECTVEGTSNPNLYWYRQAAGRGLQLLFYSVGIGQISSEVPQNLSASRPQDRQFILSSKKLLLSDSGFYLCAWERLAGSDEQYFGPGTRLTVT.

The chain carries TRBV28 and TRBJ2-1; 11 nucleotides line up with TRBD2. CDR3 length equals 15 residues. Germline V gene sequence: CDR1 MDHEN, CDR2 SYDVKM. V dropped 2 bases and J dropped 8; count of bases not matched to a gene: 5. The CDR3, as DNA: TGTGCCAGCAGTTTAGTAGCGGGAGGGCCCGATGAGCAGTTCTTC. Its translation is CASSLVAGGPDEQFF.

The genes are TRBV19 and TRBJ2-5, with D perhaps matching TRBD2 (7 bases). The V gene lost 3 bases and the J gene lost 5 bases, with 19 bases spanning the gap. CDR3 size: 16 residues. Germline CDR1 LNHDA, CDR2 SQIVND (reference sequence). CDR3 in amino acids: CASSIWVAGQGETQYF. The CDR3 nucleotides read TGTGCCAGTAGTATCTGGGTAGCGGGTCAGGGGGAGACCCAGTACTTC. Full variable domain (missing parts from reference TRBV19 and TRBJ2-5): DGGITQSPKYLFRKEGQNVTLSCEQNLNHDAMYWYRQDPGQGLRLIYYSQIVNDFQKGDIAEGYSVSREKKESFPLTVTSAQKNPTAFYLCASSIWVAGQGETQYFGPGTRLLVL.

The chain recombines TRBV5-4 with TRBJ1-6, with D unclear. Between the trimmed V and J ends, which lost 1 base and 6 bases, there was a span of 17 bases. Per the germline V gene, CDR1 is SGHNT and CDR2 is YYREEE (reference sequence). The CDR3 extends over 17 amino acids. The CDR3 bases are TGTGCCAGCAGCTTGACATCCGGGAACGGTTTTAATTCACCCCTCCACTTT. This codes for CASSLTSGNGFNSPLHF. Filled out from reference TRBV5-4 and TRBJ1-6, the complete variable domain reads ETGVTQSPTHLIKTRGQQVTLRCSSQSGHNTVSWYQQALGQGPQFIFQYYREEENGRGNFPPRFSGLQFPNYSSELNVNALELDDSALYLCASSLTSGNGFNSPLHFGNGTRLTVT.